The sequence of this T cell receptor beta chain was determined in a study of blood T cell repertoires in COVID-19. Looking at the study overall: In each case, the material was cDNA or gDNA derived from T cells, B-cell-depleted T cells, or PBMCs.

Under the authors' procedure: Nucleated cell number was recorded as an estimate derived from reference gene primer amplification. The repertoire was sequenced with immunoSEQ multiplex PCR; TCRdb's copy has only in-frame clones and lacks some. The V and J calls and clone size are taken from that table; D and trimming were inferred from the DNA. Of about 410,000 clones listed, around 91% are singletons. There are 15 residues in the CDR3. V lost 3 bases and J lost 4; bases outside the gene matches: 6. Looked up from germline, CDR1 is MNHEY and CDR2 is SMNVEV (reference sequence). Seattle patient enrollment occurred during active infection, with longitudinal follow-up thereafter.

V and J are TRBV27 and TRBJ2-7; 10 positions match TRBD2. The TCR comes from a woman aged 35 to 49 with COVID-19, enrolled during active disease. Sequencing used peripheral blood. CDR3 DNA sequence: TGTGCCAGCAGTTTGGTAGCGGGAGGATCGTACGAGCAGTACTTC. Its translation is CASSLVAGGSYEQYF.